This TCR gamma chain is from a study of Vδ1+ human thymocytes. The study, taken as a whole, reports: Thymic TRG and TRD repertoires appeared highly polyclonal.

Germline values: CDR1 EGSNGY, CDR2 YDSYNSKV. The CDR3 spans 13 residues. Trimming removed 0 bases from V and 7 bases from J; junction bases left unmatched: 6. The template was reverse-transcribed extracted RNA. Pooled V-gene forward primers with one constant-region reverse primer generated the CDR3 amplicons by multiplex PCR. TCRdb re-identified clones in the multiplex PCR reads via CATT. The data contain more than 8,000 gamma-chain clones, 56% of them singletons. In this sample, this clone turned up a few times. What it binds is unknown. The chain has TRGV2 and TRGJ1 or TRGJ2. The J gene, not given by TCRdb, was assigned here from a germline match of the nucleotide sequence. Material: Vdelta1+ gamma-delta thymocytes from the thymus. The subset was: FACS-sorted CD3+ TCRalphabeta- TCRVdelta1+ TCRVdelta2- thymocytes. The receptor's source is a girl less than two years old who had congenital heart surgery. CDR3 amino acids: CATWDGLFYKKLF. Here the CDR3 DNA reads TGTGCCACCTGGGACGGGCTTTTCTATAAGAAACTCTTT.